One and the same sample provided the 26 T cell receptor beta chains below, sequenced in a study of long-term antiretroviral therapy in people with HIV. Survey level was the resolution at which the v3.0 immunoSEQ assay ran. The assay was immunoSEQ multiplex PCR, and TCRdb's table has in-frame clones only and misses some. Of about 29,000 clones in the sample, about nine tenths were seen once. Material: unsorted PBMCs, obtained about 5 years before starting antiretroviral therapy. These receptors all stem from a man aged 45-60 years with HIV.

The chain joins TRBV27 to TRBJ2-2, with 8 positions matching TRBD2. The V and J ends lost 7 bases and 4 bases, in that order; junction bases with no gene match: 11. The CDR3 sequence is 16 residues long. Germline V lookup: CDR1 MNHEY, CDR2 SMNVEV (reference sequence). This CDR3 is CASTPPGTSGTGELFF. The CDR3 coding sequence is TGTGCCAGCACCCCACCGGGGACTAGTGGCACCGGGGAGCTGTTTTTT.

The chain has TRBV10-2 and TRBJ1-4; D gene ambiguous. CDR1 WSHSY and CDR2 SAAADI come from the germline V gene. V lost 3 bases to trimming and J lost 3 bases, with 11 bases between them. There are 15 residues in the CDR3. CDR3 in DNA: TGCGCCAGCAGTGACGACTGGGGATCTAATGAAAAACTGTTTTTT. Amino acid sequence: CASSDDWGSNEKLFF.

The chain recombines TRBV19 with TRBJ1-5; 7 positions match TRBD1. V lost 3 bases and J lost 3; bases outside the gene matches: 8. The CDR3 runs to 16 residues. Germline assignment: CDR1 LNHDA and CDR2 SQIVND (reference sequence). CDR3 sequence reads: CASSIRGRGYNQPQHF. The DNA for the CDR3 is TGTGCCAGTAGTATTAGGGGCAGGGGGTACAATCAGCCCCAGCATTTT.

The V call is TRBV5-1, the J call TRBJ1-5; 7 bases match TRBD1. The CDR3 totals 14 residues. J lost 2 bases, V lost 1 base, and 0 bases had no gene match. The V gene's germline CDR1 is SGHRS and CDR2 YFSETQ. The CDR3 bases are TGCGCCAGCAGCTTGACAGGGGGCAATCAGCCCCAGCATTTT. Its protein product is CASSLTGGNQPQHF.

The chain couples TRBV27 to TRBJ2-2, with D possibly TRBD1 on 6 matching bases. This CDR3 comprises 17 residues. Trimming took off 3 bases at V and 4 bases at J, with 18 bases between the two ends. Germline lookup yields CDR1 MNHEY and CDR2 SMNVEV (reference sequence). This CDR3 is CASSFSQGGHLTGELFF. DNA for the CDR3: TGTGCCAGCAGTTTTTCTCAAGGGGGACACCTCACCGGGGAGCTGTTTTTT.

V gene TRBV7-2 combines with J gene TRBJ2-7, with TRBD1 identical over 11 bases. The ends lost 2 bases at V and 6 bases at J; junction bases unmatched: 3. The CDR3 runs 14 residues. CDR1 is SGHTA and CDR2 is FQGNSA in the germline V gene. DNA of the CDR3: TGTGCCAGCAGCTTACGGGACAGGGGGGTCGAGCAGTACTTC. Translating gives CASSLRDRGVEQYF.

The gene calls are TRBV9 and TRBJ2-2, with 8 bases aligning to TRBD2. V dropped 7 bases and J dropped 4; count of bases not matched to a gene: 3. CDR1 is SGDLS, CDR2 YYNGEE, per germline. This CDR3 has 13 amino acids. The CDR3 bases are TGTGCCAGCCGCAGCGGGAGCACCGGGGAGCTGTTTTTT. It translates to CASRSGSTGELFF.

This chain uses TRBV2 with TRBJ1-2, with D possibly TRBD1 on 5 matching bases. Germline V gene sequence: CDR1 SNHLY, CDR2 FYNNEI. CDR3 length: 14 amino acids. V was shortened by 6 bases and J by 5 bases, with 16 bases between the two germline ends. CDR3 nucleotides: TGTGCCAGCAGCGTCCAGACAGTAGTGTATGGCTACACCTTC. Translated, it gives CASSVQTVVYGYTF.

This chain connects TRBV9 to TRBJ1-4, with D uncertain. CDR3 size: 17 residues. Germline assignment: CDR1 SGDLS and CDR2 YYNGEE. V was clipped by 4 bases and J by 1 base, with 17 bases between them. The CDR3 protein is CASSPLSLRVTNEKLFF. CDR3 DNA sequence: TGTGCCAGCAGCCCCCTTTCGTTGAGGGTAACTAATGAAAAACTGTTTTTT.

The chain carries TRBV23-1 and TRBJ1-2; D remains unclear. TRBV23-1 is marked as an open reading frame, function uncertain. Trimming removed 0 bases from V and 2 bases from J, with 13 bases in between. The CDR3 runs 16 residues. CDR3 protein: CASSQSIGRRNYGYTF. CDR3 DNA sequence: TGCGCCAGCAGTCAATCGATAGGACGGAGAAACTATGGCTACACCTTC.

The chain uses TRBV7-9 and TRBJ2-7, with 7 bases that match TRBD1. This CDR3 contains 14 residues. Per the germline V gene, CDR1 is SEHNR and CDR2 is FQNEAQ (reference sequence). J lost 5 bases, V lost 5 bases, and 9 bases had no gene match. Here the CDR3 DNA reads TGTGCCAGCAGCACAGGGGACCCCTCTAACGAGCAGTACTTC. Residues: CASSTGDPSNEQYF.

The V gene is TRBV27, the J gene TRBJ1-6; a possible D gene is TRBD1 (6 bases). The CDR3 contains 16 residues. Germline V gives CDR1 MNHEY, CDR2 SMNVEV (reference sequence). V was pared by 5 bases and J by 0 bases, with 11 bases between. The CDR3 reads CASSPTGFSYNSPLHF. The DNA of the CDR3 is TGTGCCAGCAGTCCTACAGGGTTCTCCTATAATTCACCCCTCCACTTT.

This chain links TRBV10-2 with TRBJ2-2, with D possibly being TRBD1 (7 bases). V lost 3 bases and J lost 4, with 15 bases in between. The CDR3 has 16 residues. Germline values: CDR1 WSHSY, CDR2 SAAADI. The CDR3 sequence: CASSEVGRGVTGELFF. CDR3 nucleotide sequence: TGCGCCAGCAGTGAAGTGGGCAGGGGGGTCACCGGGGAGCTGTTTTTT.

V usage is TRBV2 and J usage is TRBJ1-5, with D possibly being TRBD1 (5 bases). Trimming stripped 4 bases from V and 0 bases from J, with 10 bases between. This CDR3 has 15 amino acids. The germline CDR1 and CDR2 sequences are SNHLY and FYNNEI. The CDR3 sequence is CASSVGGYSNQPQHF. CDR3 coding DNA: TGTGCCAGCAGTGTGGGGGGGTATAGCAATCAGCCCCAGCATTTT.

V gene TRBV11-2 combines with J gene TRBJ2-7; D possibly corresponds to TRBD1 (6 bases). This CDR3 has 14 residues. The ends were cut back, 1 base at V and 3 bases at J, with 10 bases in the middle. CDR1 and CDR2 (germline): SGHAT, FQNNGV. CDR3 sequence (DNA): TGTGCCAGCAGCTTAGTGACAGGCGACTACGAGCAGTACTTC. This translates into CASSLVTGDYEQYF.

The chain carries TRBV5-1 and TRBJ1-3; 12 nucleotides match TRBD1. V trimming: 3 bases; J trimming: 3 bases; junction bases outside the gene matches: 4. The CDR3 covers 16 residues. CDR1 is SGHRS and CDR2 is YFSETQ in the germline V gene. The DNA for the CDR3 is TGCGCCAGCAGCTGGGGGACAGGGGGCGGTGGAAACACCATATATTTT. Translating gives CASSWGTGGGGNTIYF.

The V and J genes are TRBV5-1 and TRBJ2-7; D remains ambiguous. Trimming left V 0 bases short and J 7 bases short, with 11 bases between. CDR1 is SGHRS and CDR2 is YFSETQ in the germline V gene. This CDR3 is built from 13 residues. CDR3 amino acids: CASSLEIFLEQYF. In DNA form, the CDR3 reads TGCGCCAGCAGCTTGGAAATCTTCTTGGAGCAGTACTTC.

This rearrangement joins TRBV5-5 to TRBJ2-2; 11 bases fit TRBD2. Germline V gene data show CDR1 as SGHKS and CDR2 as YYEKEE (reference sequence). V lost 3 bases, J lost 7 bases, and 8 bases stayed unmatched. The CDR3 covers 16 residues. CDR3 sequence reads: CASSSHSGRASGELFF. The CDR3 nucleotides read TGTGCCAGCAGCTCGCATAGCGGGAGGGCCAGCGGGGAGCTGTTTTTT. Using reference TRBV5-5 and TRBJ2-2 for the parts outside the CDR3, the full variable domain is DAGVTQSPTHLIKTRGQQVTLRCSPISGHKSVSWYQQVLGQGPQFIFQYYEKEERGRGNFPDRFSARQFPNYSSELNVNALLLGDSALYLCASSSHSGRASGELFFGEGSRLTVL.

V and J are TRBV7-9 and TRBJ1-1; 12 bases align to TRBD1. Per germline, CDR1 SEHNR and CDR2 FQNEAQ (reference sequence). V lost 6 bases and J lost 1; bases outside the gene matches: 9. The CDR3 totals 17 residues. The CDR3 coding sequence is TGTGCCAGCAGGCCCGGGACAGGGGGCGCGAAGAACACTGAAGCTTTCTTT. This gives the protein CASRPGTGGAKNTEAFF.

This rearrangement joins TRBV4-3 to TRBJ2-7; D not resolved. The V and J ends lost 0 bases and 3 bases respectively, with 15 bases between them. This CDR3 is 16 amino acids long. CDR1 is LGHNA, CDR2 YSLEER, per germline. For the CDR3, the DNA is TGCGCCAGCAGCCAAGATCTTGAGGAGACAATCTACGAGCAGTACTTC. Its protein product is CASSQDLEETIYEQYF.

This rearrangement joins TRBV2 to TRBJ2-7, with a tentative D call TRBD1 (6 bases). CDR1 is SNHLY and CDR2 is FYNNEI in the germline V gene. The V end lost 8 bases, the J end lost 0 bases, and 11 bases lay between the germline ends. The CDR3 covers 13 residues. DNA of the CDR3: TGTGCCAGCGGTACAGGGATCTCCTACGAGCAGTACTTC. This translates into CASGTGISYEQYF.

The chain recombines TRBV19 with TRBJ1-1; D is unresolved. The V end was cut by 3 bases, the J end by 4 bases, with 12 bases between. The CDR3 is made up of 14 amino acids. The germline gives CDR1 LNHDA, CDR2 SQIVND (reference sequence). The CDR3 sequence is CASSIRAGFTEAFF. In DNA, the CDR3 is TGTGCCAGTAGTATCCGGGCAGGTTTCACTGAAGCTTTCTTT.

V is TRBV6-1 and J is TRBJ1-1; 8 bases are a match to TRBD1. The trim removed 4 bases at V and 3 bases at J, leaving 13 bases unmatched. In germline, CDR1 is MNHNS, CDR2 SASEGT. The CDR3 spans 17 residues. The CDR3 sequence is CASSVRDRWGRDTEAFF. The CDR3 DNA follows: TGTGCCAGCAGTGTTCGGGACAGGTGGGGTCGGGACACTGAAGCTTTCTTT.

The rearrangement uses TRBV7-9 and TRBJ2-1; 12 bases match TRBD2. V shed 5 bases, J shed 4 bases, and the junction held 9 bases outside the gene matches. The CDR3 has 17 residues. CDR1 SEHNR and CDR2 FQNEAQ come from the germline V gene (reference sequence). The CDR3 DNA sequence: TGTGCCAGCAGCATTATCCCAACTAGCGGGGGGTACAATGAGCAGTTCTTC. Amino acid sequence: CASSIIPTSGGYNEQFF.

This clone has just one count. V usage is TRBV28 and J usage is TRBJ1-3; D unresolved. The length of the CDR3 is 16 residues. The germline CDR1 and CDR2 sequences are MDHEN and SYDVKM. V was trimmed by 2 bases and J by 0 bases, leaving 11 bases between them. The CDR3 region has the DNA TGTGCCAGCAGTTTAATGGGCCCACTCTCTGGAAACACCATATATTTT. This sequence encodes CASSLMGPLSGNTIYF.

The J gene is TRBJ1-1, the V gene TRBV7-6; D may be TRBD1 (6 bases). CDR3 size: 13 residues. The germline V gene encodes CDR1 SGHVS and CDR2 FNYEAQ. Trimming removed 5 bases from V and 5 bases from J, with 12 bases in between. The CDR3 sequence is CASSRGTKTEAFF. Here the CDR3 DNA reads TGTGCCAGCAGCCGCGGGACAAAAACTGAAGCTTTCTTT.